This entry is about one TCR beta chain. Its antigen is not known. Each sample provided at least 6 micrograms of extracted total RNA. The data are from a study of blood T cells in healthy people across ages. Study-wide results and caveats: Researchers deemed the diversity estimates from one million T cells underestimates.

V gave up 6 bases and J gave up 4 bases; unmatched junction bases: 8. CDR1 DFQATT and CDR2 SNEGSKA come from the germline V gene (reference sequence). CDR3 length: 15 residues. Together with a sample-barcoded 5' primer, a J-beta primer mix was included in a second PCR lasting roughly 6 to 12 cycles. MiXCR, run by TCRdb on the 5' RACE reads, gives a single entry per CDR3 protein. The data hold about 970,000 distinct CDR3 sequences, with around 54% observed a single time. The TCR comes from a woman aged 55-75 years in good health. This chain uses TRBV20-1 with TRBJ2-1; 11 nucleotides align to TRBD2. Sequenced: blood. The CDR3 sequence is CSAIPGTSGYNEQFF. The CDR3 DNA follows: TGCAGTGCCATCCCCGGGACTAGCGGATACAATGAGCAGTTCTTC.